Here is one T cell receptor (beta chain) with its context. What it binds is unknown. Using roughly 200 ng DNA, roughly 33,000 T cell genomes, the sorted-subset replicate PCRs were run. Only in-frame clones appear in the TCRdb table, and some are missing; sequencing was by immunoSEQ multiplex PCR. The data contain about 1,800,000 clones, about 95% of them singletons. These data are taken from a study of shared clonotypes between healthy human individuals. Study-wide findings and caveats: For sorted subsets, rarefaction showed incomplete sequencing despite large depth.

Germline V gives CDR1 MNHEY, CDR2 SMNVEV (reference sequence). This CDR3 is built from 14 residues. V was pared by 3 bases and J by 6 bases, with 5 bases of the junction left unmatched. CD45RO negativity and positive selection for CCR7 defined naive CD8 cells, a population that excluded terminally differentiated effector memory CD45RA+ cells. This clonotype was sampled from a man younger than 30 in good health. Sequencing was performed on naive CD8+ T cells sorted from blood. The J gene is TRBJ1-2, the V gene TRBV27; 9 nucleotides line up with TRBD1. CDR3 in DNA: TGTGCCAGCAGTTTCGGACAGGGGAATAATGGCTACACCTTC. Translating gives CASSFGQGNNGYTF.